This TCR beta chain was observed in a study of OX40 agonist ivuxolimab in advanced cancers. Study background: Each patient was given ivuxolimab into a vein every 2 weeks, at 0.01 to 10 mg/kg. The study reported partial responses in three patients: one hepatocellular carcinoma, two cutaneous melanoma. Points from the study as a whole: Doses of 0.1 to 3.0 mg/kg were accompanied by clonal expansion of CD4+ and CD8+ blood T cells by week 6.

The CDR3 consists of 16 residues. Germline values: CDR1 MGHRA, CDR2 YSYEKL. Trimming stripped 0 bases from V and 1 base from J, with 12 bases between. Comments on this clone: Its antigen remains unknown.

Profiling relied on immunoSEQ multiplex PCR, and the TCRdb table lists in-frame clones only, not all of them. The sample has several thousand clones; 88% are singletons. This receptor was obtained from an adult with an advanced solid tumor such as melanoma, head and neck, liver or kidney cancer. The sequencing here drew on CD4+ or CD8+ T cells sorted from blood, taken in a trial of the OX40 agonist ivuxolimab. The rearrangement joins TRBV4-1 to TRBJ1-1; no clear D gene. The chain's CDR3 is CASSQDPRVANTEAFF. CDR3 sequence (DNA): TGCGCCAGCAGCCAAGATCCTCGGGTAGCGAACACTGAAGCTTTCTTT.